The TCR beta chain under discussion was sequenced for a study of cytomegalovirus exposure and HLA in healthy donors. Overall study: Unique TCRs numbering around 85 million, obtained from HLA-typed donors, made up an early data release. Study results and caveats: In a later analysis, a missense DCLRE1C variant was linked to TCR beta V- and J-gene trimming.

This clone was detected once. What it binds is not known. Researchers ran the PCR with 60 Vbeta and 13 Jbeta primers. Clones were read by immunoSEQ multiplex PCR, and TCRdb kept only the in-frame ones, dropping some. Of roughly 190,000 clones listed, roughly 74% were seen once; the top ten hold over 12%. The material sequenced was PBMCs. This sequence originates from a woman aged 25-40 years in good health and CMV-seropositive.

The CDR3 loop reads CASTGTGISQETQYF. The CDR3 DNA sequence: TGTGCCAGCACCGGGACAGGAATCTCTCAAGAGACCCAGTACTTC. J is TRBJ2-5 and V is TRBV5-6; 8 bases fit TRBD1. The junction had 9 bases not matched to a gene; V was cut back by 6 bases and J by 2 bases. This CDR3 contains 15 residues. The germline CDR1 and CDR2 sequences are SGHDT and YYEEEE. The entire variable domain, with the rest obtained from reference TRBV5-6 and TRBJ2-5, is as follows: DAGVTQSPTHLIKTRGQQVTLRCSPKSGHDTVSWYQQALGQGPQFIFQYYEEEERQRGNFPDRFSGHQFPNYSSELNVNALLLGDSALYLCASTGTGISQETQYFGPGTRLLVL.